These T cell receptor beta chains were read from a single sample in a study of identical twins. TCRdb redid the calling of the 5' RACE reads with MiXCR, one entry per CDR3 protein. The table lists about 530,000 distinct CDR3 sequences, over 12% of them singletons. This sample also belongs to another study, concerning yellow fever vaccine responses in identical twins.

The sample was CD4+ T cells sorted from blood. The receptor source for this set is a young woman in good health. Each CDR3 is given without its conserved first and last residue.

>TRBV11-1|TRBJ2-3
ASSTEKTSGSADTQY
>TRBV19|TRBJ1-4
ASSARPQTGATFKLF
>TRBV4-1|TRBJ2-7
ASSQAPIRHLSSYEQY
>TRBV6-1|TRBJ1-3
ASKGALASGNTIY
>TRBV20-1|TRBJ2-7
SARPDLLLGLATAYEQY
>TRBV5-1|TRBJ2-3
ASRSPGTSGATSTDTQY
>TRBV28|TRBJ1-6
ASSLVGTGHSPLH
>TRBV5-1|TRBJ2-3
ASGPVAGGGADTQY
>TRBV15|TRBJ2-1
ATSGDRAGNGEQF
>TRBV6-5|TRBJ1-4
ASSYSRLHEKLF
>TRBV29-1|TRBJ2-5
SVEVAGGAYQETQY
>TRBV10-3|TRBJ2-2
AISTGTTGELF
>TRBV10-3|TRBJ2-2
AISEGQLNTGELF
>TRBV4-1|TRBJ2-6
ASSQDSAYPHSGASVLT
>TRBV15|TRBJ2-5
ATSASGPPETQY